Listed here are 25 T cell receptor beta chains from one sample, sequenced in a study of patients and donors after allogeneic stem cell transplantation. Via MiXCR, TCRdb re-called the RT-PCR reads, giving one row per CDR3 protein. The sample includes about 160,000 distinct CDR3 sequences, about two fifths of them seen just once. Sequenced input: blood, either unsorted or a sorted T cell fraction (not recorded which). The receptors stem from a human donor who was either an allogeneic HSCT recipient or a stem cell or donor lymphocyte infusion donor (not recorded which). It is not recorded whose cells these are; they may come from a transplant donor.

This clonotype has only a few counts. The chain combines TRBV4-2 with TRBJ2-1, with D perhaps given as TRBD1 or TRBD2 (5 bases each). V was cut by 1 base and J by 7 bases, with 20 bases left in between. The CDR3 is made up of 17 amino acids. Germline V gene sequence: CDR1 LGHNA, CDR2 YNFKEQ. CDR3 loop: CASSQAPRRPGMNEQFF. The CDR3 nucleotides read TGTGCCAGCAGCCAAGCGCCCAGGAGGCCAGGGATGAATGAGCAGTTCTTC.

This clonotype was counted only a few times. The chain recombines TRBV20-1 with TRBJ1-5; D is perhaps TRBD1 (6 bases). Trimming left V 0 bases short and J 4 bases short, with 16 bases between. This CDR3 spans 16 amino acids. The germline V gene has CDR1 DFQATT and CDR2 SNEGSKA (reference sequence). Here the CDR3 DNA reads TGCAGTGCTAGAGATCACTTCAGGGGAGGGAATCAGCCCCAGCATTTT. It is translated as CSARDHFRGGNQPQHF.

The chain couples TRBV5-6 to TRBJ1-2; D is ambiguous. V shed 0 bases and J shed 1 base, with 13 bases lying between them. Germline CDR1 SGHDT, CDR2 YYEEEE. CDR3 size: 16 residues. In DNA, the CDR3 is TGTGCCAGCAGCTTGGGGGCCTACCTTCTTAACTATGGCTACACCTTC. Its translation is CASSLGAYLLNYGYTF.

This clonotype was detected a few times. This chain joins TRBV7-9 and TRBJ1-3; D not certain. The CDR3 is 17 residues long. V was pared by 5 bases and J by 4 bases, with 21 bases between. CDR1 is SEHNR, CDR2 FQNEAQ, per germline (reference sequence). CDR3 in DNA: TGTGCCAGCAGCCCTTCCATCGGCGTCTTGGTCGGAAACACCATATATTTT. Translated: CASSPSIGVLVGNTIYF. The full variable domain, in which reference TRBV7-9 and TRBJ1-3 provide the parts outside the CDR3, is DTGVSQNPRHKITKRGQNVTFRCDPISEHNRLYWYRQTLGQGPEFLTYFQNEAQLEKSRLLSDRFSAERPKGSFSTLEIQRTEQGDSAMYLCASSPSIGVLVGNTIYFGEGSWLTVV.

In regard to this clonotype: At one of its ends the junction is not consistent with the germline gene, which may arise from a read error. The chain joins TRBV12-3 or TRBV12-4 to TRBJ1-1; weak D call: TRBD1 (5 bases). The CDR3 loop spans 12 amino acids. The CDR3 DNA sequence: TGTGCCAGCAGCCATGGGACCACTGAAACTTTCTTT. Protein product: CASSHGTTETFF.

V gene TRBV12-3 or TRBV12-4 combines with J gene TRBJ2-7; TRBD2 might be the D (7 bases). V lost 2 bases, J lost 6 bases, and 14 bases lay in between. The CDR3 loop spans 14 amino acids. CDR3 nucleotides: TGTGCCAGCAGTTTACGAGGCGGGGGCCCCGAGCAGTACTTC. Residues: CASSLRGGGPEQYF.

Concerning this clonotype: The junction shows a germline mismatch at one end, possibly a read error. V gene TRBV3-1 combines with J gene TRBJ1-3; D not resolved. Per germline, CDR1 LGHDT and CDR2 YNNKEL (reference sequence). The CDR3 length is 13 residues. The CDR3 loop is CASSQGAGITIYF. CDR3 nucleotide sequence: TGTGCCAGCAGCCAAGGAGCTGGAATCACCATATATTTT.

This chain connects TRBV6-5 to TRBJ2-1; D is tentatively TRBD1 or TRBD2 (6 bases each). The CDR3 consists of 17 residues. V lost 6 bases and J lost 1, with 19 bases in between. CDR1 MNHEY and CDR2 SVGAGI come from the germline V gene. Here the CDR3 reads CASSRRGNLISYNEQFF. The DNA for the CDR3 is TGTGCCAGCAGCCGGAGGGGGAACCTAATATCCTACAATGAGCAGTTCTTC.

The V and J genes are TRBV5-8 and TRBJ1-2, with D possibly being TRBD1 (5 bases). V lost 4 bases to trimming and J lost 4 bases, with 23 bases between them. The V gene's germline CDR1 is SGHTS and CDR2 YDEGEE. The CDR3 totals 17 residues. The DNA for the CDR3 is TGTGCCAGCAGCCCGGCCGTGGGGCGCGGGTATCGCTATGGCTACACCTTC. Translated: CASSPAVGRGYRYGYTF. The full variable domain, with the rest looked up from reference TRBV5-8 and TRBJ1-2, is EAGVTQSPTHLIKTRGQQATLRCSPISGHTSVYWYQQALGLGLQFLLWYDEGEERNRGNFPPRFSGRQFPNYSSELNVNALELEDSALYLCASSPAVGRGYRYGYTFGSGTRLTVV.

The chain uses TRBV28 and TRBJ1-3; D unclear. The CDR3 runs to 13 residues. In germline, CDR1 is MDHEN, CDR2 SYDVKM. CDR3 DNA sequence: TGTGCTACGGCCGCTTTCTCTGGAAACACCATATATTTT. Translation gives CATAAFSGNTIYF. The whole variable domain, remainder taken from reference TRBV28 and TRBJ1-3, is DVKVTQSSRYLVKRTGEKVFLECVQDMDHENMFWYRQDPGLGLRLIYFSYDVKMKEKGDIPEGYSVSREKKERFSLILESASTNQTSMYLCATAAFSGNTIYFGEGSWLTVV.

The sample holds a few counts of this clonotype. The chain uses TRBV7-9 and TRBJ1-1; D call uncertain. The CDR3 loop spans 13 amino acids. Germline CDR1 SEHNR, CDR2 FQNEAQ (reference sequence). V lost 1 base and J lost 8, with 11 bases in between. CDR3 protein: CASSLVTRAEAFF. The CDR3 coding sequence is TGTGCCAGCAGCTTAGTCACCCGGGCGGAAGCTTTCTTT.

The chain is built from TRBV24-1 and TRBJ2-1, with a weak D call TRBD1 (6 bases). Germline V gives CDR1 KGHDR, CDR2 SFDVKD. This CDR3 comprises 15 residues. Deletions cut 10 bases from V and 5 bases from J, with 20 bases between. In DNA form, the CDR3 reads TGTGCCACGCGAGGGACGGAGGACAGAAACAATGAGCAGTTCTTC. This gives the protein CATRGTEDRNNEQFF.

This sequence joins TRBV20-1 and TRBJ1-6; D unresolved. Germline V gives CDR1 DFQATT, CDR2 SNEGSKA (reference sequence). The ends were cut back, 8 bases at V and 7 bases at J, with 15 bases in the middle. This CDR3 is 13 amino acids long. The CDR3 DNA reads TGCAGTTCAACAGTCCCAGGAAATTCACCCCTCCACTTT. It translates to CSSTVPGNSPLHF.

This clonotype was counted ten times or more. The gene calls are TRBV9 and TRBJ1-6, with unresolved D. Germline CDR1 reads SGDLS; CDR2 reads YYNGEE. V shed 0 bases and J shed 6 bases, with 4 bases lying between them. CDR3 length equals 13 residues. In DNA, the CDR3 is TGTGCCAGCAGCGTAGTCGGTAATTCACCCCTCCACTTT. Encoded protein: CASSVVGNSPLHF.

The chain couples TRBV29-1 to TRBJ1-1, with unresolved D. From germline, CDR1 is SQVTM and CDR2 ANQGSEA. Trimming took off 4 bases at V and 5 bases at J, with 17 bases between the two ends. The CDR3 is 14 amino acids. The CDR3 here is CSVGLGLIDTEAFF. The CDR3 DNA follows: TGCAGCGTTGGCCTCGGACTGATCGATACTGAAGCTTTCTTT. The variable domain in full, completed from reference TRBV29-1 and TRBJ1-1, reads SAVISQKPSRDICQRGTSLTIQCQVDSQVTMMFWYRQQPGQSLTLIATANQGSEATYESGFVIDKFPISRPNLTFSTLTVSNMSPEDSSIYLCSVGLGLIDTEAFFGQGTRLTVV.

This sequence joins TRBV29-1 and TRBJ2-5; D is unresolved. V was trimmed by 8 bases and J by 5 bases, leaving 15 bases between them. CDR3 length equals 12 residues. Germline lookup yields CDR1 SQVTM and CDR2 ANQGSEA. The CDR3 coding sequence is TGCAGCCTGATCGGAGTTTGGGAGACCCAGTACTTC. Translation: CSLIGVWETQYF.

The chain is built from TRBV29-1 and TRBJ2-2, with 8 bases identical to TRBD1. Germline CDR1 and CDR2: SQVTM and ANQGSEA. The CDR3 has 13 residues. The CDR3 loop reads CRETGANTGELFF. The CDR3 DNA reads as TGCAGAGAGACAGGGGCGAACACCGGGGAGCTGTTTTTT.

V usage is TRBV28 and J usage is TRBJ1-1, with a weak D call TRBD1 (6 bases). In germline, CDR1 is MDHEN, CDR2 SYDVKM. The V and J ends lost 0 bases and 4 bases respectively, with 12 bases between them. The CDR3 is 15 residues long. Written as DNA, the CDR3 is TGTGCCAGCAGTTTATGGCAGGGGCTATCCACTGAAGCTTTCTTT. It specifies CASSLWQGLSTEAFF.

The CDR3 region has the DNA TGTGCCAGCAGTCACCCTCGGGGGACGGATAGCAATCAGCCCCAGCATTTT. It encodes CASSHPRGTDSNQPQHF. The chain couples TRBV6-6 to TRBJ1-5; TRBD1 might be the D (5 bases). There are 17 residues in the CDR3. Germline CDR1 MNHNY, CDR2 SVGAGI (reference sequence). V was pared by 5 bases and J by 0 bases, with 17 bases between.

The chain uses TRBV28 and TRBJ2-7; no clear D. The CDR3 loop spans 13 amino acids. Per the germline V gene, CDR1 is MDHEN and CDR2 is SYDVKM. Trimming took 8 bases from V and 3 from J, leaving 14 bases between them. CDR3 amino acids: CASCWGRDYEQYF. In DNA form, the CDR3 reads TGTGCCAGCTGCTGGGGAAGAGACTACGAGCAGTACTTC.

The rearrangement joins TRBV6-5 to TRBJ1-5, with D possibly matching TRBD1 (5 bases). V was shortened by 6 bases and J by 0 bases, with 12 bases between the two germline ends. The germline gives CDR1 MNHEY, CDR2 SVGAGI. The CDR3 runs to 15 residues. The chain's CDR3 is CASRLGAYSNQPQHF. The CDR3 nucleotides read TGTGCCAGCAGGTTAGGGGCTTATAGCAATCAGCCCCAGCATTTT.

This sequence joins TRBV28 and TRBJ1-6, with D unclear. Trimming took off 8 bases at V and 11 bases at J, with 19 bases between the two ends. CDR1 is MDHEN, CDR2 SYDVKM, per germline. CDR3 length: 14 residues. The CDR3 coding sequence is TGTGCCAGCGGCCTTCCCGGAGAGCTGACACCCCTCCACTTT. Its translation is CASGLPGELTPLHF. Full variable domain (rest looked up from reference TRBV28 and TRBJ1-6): DVKVTQSSRYLVKRTGEKVFLECVQDMDHENMFWYRQDPGLGLRLIYFSYDVKMKEKGDIPEGYSVSREKKERFSLILESASTNQTSMYLCASGLPGELTPLHFGNGTRLTVT.

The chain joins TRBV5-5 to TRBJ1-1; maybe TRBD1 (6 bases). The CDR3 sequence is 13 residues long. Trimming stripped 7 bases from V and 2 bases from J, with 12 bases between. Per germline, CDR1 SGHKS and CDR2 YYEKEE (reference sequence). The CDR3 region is CASAGTFNTEAFF. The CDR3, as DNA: TGTGCCAGCGCCGGGACATTCAACACTGAAGCTTTCTTT.

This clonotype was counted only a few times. The CDR3 loop is CASGLDWSEQFF. The DNA for the CDR3 is TGTGCTAGTGGTTTGGACTGGAGTGAGCAGTTCTTC. The genes are TRBV12-5 and TRBJ2-1; D is unresolved. Per the germline V gene, CDR1 is LGHNT and CDR2 is FRNRAP. The CDR3 contains 12 residues. V was cut by 1 base and J by 9 bases, with 7 bases left in between. Filled out from reference TRBV12-5 and TRBJ2-1, the complete variable domain reads DARVTQTPRHKVTEMGQEVTMRCQPILGHNTVFWYRQTMMQGLELLAYFRNRAPLDDSGMPKDRFSAEMPDATLATLKIQPSEPRDSAVYFCASGLDWSEQFFGPGTRLTVL.

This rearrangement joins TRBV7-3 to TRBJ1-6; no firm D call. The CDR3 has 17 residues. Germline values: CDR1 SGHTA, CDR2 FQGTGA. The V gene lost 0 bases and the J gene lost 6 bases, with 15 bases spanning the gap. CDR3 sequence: CASSLTPTLWGNSPLHF. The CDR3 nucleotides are TGTGCCAGCAGCTTAACACCGACCCTTTGGGGTAATTCACCCCTCCACTTT.